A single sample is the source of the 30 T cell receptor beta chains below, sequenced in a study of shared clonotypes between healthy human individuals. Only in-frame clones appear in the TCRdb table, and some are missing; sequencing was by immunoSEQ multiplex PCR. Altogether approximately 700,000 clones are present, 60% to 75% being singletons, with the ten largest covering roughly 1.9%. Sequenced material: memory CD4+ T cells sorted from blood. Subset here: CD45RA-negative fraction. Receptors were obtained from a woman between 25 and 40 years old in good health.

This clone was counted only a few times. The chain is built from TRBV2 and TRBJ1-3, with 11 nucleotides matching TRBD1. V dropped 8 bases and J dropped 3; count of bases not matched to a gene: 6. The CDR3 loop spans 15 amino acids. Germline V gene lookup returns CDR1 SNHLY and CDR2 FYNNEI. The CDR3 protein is CASGDRGTFGNTIYF. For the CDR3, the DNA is TGTGCCAGCGGGGACAGGGGGACGTTTGGAAACACCATATATTTT.

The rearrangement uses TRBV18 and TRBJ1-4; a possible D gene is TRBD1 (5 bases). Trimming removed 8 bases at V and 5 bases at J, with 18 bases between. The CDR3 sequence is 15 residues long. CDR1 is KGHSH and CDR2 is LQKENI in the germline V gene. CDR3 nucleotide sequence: TGTGCCAGCCAAAGAAGTCAGGGCGAGAATGAAAAACTGTTTTTT. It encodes CASQRSQGENEKLFF.

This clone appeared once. The CDR3 coding sequence is TGTGCCAGCAGGGACAGGGGCAAGGCTGAAAAACTGTTTTTT. Translated, it gives CASRDRGKAEKLFF. The chain combines TRBV28 with TRBJ1-4, with 9 bases lining up with TRBD1. The V and J ends lost 6 bases and 7 bases, in that order; junction bases with no gene match: 6. The CDR3 loop spans 14 amino acids. Germline loops: CDR1 MDHEN, CDR2 SYDVKM.

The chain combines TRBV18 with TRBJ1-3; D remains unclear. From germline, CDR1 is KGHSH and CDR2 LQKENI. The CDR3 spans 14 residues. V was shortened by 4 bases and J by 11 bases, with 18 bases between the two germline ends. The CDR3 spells CASSRTLDIEPIYF. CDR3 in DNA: TGTGCCAGCTCACGAACCTTGGATATCGAGCCCATATATTTT.

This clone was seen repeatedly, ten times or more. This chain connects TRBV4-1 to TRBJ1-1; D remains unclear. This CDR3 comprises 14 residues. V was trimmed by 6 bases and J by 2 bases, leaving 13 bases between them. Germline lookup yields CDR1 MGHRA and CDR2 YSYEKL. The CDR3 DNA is TGCGCCAGCAGGGGGTTATTAAAAAACACTGAAGCTTTCTTT. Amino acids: CASRGLLKNTEAFF.

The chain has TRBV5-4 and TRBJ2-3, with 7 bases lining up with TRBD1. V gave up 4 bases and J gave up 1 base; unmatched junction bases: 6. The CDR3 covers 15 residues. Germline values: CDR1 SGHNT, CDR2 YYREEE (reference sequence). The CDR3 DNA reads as TGTGCCAGCAGCCAACAGGGGATTGGCACAGATACGCAGTATTTT. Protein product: CASSQQGIGTDTQYF.

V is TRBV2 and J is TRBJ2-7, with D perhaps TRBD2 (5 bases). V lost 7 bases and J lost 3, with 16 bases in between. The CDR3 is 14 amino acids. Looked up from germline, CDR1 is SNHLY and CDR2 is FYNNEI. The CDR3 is CASNSGQADYEQYF. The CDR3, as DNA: TGTGCCAGCAATAGTGGGCAAGCGGACTACGAGCAGTACTTC.

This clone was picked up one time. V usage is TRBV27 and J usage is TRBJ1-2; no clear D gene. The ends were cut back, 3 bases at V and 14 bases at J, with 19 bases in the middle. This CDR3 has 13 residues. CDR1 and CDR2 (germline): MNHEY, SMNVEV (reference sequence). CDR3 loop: CASSFNQDSLSTF. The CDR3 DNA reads TGTGCCAGCAGTTTTAATCAGGATTCTTTAAGTACCTTC.

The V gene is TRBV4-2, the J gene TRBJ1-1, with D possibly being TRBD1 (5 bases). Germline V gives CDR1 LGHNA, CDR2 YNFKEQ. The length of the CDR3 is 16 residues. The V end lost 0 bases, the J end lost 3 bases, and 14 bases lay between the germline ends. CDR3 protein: CASSQEEGLGDTEAFF. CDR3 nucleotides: TGTGCCAGCAGCCAAGAAGAGGGTTTAGGGGACACTGAAGCTTTCTTT.

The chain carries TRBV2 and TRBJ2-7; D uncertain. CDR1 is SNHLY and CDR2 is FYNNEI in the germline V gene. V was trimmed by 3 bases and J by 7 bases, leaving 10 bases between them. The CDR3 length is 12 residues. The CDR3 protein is CASSEKSGEQYF. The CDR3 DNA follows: TGTGCCAGCAGTGAGAAGAGTGGGGAGCAGTACTTC.

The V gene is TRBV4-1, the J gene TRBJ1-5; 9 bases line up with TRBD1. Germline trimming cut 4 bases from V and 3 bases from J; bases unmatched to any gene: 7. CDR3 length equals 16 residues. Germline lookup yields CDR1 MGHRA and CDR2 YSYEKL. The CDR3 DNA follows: TGCGCCAGCAGCCCTCTGGGACAGGGCTACAATCAGCCCCAGCATTTT. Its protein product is CASSPLGQGYNQPQHF.

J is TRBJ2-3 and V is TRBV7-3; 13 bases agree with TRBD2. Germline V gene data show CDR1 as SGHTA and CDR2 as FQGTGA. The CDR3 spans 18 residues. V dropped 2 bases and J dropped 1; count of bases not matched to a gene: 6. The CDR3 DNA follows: TGTGCCAGCAGCTTAGGAACGGGACTAGCGGGACGCACAGATACGCAGTATTTT. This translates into CASSLGTGLAGRTDTQYF.

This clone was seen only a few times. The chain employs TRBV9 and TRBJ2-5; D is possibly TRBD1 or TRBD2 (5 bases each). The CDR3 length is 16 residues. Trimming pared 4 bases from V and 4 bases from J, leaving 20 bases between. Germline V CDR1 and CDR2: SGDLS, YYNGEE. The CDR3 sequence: CASSSVKQRGRETQYF. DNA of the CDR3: TGTGCCAGCAGCAGCGTGAAACAGAGGGGCCGAGAGACCCAGTACTTC.

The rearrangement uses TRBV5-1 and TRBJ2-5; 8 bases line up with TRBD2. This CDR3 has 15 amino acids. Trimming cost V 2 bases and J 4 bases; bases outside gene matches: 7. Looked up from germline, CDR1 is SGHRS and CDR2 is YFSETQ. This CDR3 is CASSFSGRAPETQYF. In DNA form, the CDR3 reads TGCGCCAGCAGCTTCAGCGGGAGAGCCCCAGAGACCCAGTACTTC.

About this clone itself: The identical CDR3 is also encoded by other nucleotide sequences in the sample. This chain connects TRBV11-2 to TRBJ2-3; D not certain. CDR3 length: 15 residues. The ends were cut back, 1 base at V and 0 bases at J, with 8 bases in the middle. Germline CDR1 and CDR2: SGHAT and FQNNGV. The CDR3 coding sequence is TGTGCCAGCAGCTTAGTGCCCCTCAGCACAGATACGCAGTATTTT. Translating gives CASSLVPLSTDTQYF.

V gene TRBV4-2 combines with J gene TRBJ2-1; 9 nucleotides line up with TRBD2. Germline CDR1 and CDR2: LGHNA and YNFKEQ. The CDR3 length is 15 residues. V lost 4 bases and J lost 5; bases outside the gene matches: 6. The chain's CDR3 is CASSPTSGRDNEQFF. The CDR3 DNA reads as TGTGCCAGCAGCCCAACTAGCGGGCGAGACAATGAGCAGTTCTTC.

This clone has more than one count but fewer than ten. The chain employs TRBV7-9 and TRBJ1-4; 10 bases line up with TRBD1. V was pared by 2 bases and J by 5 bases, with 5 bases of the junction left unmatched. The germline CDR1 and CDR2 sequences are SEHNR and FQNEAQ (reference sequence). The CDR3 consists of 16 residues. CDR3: CASSLLQGQGNEKLFF. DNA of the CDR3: TGTGCCAGCAGCTTACTCCAGGGACAGGGGAATGAAAAACTGTTTTTT.

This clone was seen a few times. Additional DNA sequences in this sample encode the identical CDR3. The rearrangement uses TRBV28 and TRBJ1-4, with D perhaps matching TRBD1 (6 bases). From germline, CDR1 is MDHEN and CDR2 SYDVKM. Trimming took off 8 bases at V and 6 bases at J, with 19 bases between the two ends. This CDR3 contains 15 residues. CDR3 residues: CASSPGSSGDEKLFF. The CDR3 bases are TGTGCCAGCTCCCCAGGCTCGTCAGGGGATGAAAAACTGTTTTTT.

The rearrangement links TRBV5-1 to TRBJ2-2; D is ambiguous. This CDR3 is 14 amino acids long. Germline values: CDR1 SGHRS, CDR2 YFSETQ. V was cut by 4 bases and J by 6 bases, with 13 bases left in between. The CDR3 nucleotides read TGCGCCAGCAGCAGGCGGACGGTCCCCGGGGAGCTGTTTTTT. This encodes CASSRRTVPGELFF. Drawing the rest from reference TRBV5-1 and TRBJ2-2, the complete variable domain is KAGVTQTPRYLIKTRGQQVTLSCSPISGHRSVSWYQQTPGQGLQFLFEYFSETQRNKGNFPGRFSGRQFSNSRSEMNVSTLELGDSALYLCASSRRTVPGELFFGEGSRLTVL.

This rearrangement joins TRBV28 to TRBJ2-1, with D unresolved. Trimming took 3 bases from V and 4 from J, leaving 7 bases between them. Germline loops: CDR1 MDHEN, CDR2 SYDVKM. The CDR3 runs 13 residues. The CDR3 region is CASSLIHYNEQFF. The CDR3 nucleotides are TGTGCCAGCAGTTTGATTCATTACAATGAGCAGTTCTTC.

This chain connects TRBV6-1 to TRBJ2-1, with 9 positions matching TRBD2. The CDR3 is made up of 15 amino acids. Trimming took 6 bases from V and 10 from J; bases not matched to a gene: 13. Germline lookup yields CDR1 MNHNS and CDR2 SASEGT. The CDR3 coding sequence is TGTGCCAGCAGCTCTCGGGTAGCGGGAGACCGGGAGCAGTTCTTC. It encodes CASSSRVAGDREQFF.

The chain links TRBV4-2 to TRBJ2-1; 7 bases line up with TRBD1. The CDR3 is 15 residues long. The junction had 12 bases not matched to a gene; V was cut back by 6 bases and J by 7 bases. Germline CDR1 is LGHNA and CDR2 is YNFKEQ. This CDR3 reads CASSSPGTERNEQFF. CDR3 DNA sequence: TGTGCCAGCAGTTCACCTGGGACAGAGAGGAATGAGCAGTTCTTC.

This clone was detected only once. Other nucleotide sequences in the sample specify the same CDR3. CDR3 coding DNA: TGTGCCAGCAGCTTGGTTACAGCCATCTACGAGCAGTACTTC. This translates into CASSLVTAIYEQYF. The chain joins TRBV5-6 to TRBJ2-7; D call uncertain. The CDR3 length is 14 residues. CDR1 SGHDT and CDR2 YYEEEE come from the germline V gene. V lost 0 bases, J lost 3 bases, and 10 bases lay in between.

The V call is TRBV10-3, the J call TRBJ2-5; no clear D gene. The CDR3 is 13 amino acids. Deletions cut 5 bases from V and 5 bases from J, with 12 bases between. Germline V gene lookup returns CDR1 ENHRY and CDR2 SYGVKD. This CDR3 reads CAISRLTSETQYF. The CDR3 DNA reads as TGTGCCATCAGTAGACTGACAAGTGAGACCCAGTACTTC.

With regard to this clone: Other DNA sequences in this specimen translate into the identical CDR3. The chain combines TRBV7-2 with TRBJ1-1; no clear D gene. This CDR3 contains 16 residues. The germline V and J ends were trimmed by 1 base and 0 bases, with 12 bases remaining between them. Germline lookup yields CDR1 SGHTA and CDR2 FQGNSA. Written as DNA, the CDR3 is TGTGCCAGCAGCTTAGGGCGACACCGATTGAACACTGAAGCTTTCTTT. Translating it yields CASSLGRHRLNTEAFF.

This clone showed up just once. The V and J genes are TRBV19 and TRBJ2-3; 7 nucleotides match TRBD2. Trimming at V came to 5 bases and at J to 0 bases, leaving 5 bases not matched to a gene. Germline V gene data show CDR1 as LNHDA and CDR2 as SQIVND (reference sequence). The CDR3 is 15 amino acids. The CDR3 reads CASSEERDSTDTQYF. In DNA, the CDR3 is TGTGCCAGTAGTGAGGAGCGGGATAGCACAGATACGCAGTATTTT.

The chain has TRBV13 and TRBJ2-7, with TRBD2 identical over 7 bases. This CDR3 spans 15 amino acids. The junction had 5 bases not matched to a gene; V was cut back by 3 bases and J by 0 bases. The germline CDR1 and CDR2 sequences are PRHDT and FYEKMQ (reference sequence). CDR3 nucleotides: TGTGCCAGCAGCTTTGGCGGCGGGAGCTCCTACGAGCAGTACTTC. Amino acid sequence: CASSFGGGSSYEQYF.

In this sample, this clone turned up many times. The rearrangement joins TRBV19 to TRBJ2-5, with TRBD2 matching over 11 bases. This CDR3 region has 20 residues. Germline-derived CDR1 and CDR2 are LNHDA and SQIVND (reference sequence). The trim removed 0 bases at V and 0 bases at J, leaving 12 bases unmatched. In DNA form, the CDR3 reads TGTGCCAGTAGTATAGATCGATCGACTAGCGGGGTCCCCTACCAAGAGACCCAGTACTTC. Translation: CASSIDRSTSGVPYQETQYF. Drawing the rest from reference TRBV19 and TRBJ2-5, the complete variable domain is DGGITQSPKYLFRKEGQNVTLSCEQNLNHDAMYWYRQDPGQGLRLIYYSQIVNDFQKGDIAEGYSVSREKKESFPLTVTSAQKNPTAFYLCASSIDRSTSGVPYQETQYFGPGTRLLVL.

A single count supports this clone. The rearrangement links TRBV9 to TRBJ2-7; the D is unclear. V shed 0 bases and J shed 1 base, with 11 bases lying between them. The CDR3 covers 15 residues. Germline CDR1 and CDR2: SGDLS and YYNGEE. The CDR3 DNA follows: TGTGCCAGCAGCGTAGGGCAGGAGACTTCCTACGAGCAGTACTTC. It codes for CASSVGQETSYEQYF. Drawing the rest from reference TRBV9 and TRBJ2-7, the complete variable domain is DSGVTQTPKHLITATGQRVTLRCSPRSGDLSVYWYQQSLDQGLQFLIQYYNGEERAKGNILERFSAQQFPDLHSELNLSSLELGDSALYFCASSVGQETSYEQYFGPGTRLTVT.

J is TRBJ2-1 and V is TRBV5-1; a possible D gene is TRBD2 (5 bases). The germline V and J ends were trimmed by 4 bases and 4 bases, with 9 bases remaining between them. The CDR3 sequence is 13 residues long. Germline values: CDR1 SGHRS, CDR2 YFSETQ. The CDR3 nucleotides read TGCGCCAGCAGCCCGACTAATTACAATGAGCAGTTCTTC. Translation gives CASSPTNYNEQFF.